This T cell receptor (beta chain) comes out of a study of blood T cell repertoires in COVID-19. Study-wide context: Specimens from acute and convalescent COVID-19 originated in the United States, Italy and Spain.

The V gene's germline CDR1 is SGHTA and CDR2 FQGNSA. The CDR3 contains 14 residues. The V end lost 3 bases, the J end lost 0 bases, and 6 bases lay between the germline ends. Method: immunoSEQ multiplex PCR; TCRdb's copy keeps in-frame clones and lacks some. There are approximately 45,000 clones in the sample; approximately 88% occur only once, and 1% to 1.5% lies in the top ten. The origin of this receptor is a woman in her thirties or forties with acute or convalescent COVID-19. The sequencing input was peripheral blood. The V gene is TRBV7-2, the J gene TRBJ1-5; D is unclear. In DNA form, the CDR3 reads TGTGCCAGCAGCTTCCAGGATAGCAATCAGCCCCAGCATTTT. It yields the protein CASSFQDSNQPQHF. Together with reference TRBV7-2 and TRBJ1-5, the CDR3 gives the full variable domain: GAGVSQSPSNKVTEKGKDVELRCDPISGHTALYWYRQSLGQGLEFLIYFQGNSAPDKSGLPSDRFSAERTGGSVSTLTIQRTQQEDSAVYLCASSFQDSNQPQHFGDGTRLSIL.